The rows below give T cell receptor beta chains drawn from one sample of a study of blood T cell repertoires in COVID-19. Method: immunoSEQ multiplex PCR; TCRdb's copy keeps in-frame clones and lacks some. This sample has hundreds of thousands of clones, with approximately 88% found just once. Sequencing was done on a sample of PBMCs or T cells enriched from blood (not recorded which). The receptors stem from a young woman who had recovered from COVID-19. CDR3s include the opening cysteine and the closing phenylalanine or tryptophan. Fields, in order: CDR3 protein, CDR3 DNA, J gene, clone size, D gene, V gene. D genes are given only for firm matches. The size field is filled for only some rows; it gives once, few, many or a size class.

cdr3_aa: CASSQGGGQRTEAFF
cdr3_nt: TGCGCCAGCAGCCAAGGGGGGGGGCAGAGGACTGAAGCTTTCTTT
j_call: TRBJ1-1
clone_size: few
d_call: NA
v_call: TRBV4-1

cdr3_aa: CASSQVGTSGNTGELFF
cdr3_nt: TGCGCCAGCAGCCAAGTAGGGACTAGCGGAAACACCGGGGAGCTGTTTTTT
j_call: TRBJ2-2
clone_size: NA
d_call: TRBD2
v_call: TRBV4-3

cdr3_aa: CASSVDLGGGNTIYF
cdr3_nt: TGTGCCAGCAGCGTAGATCTGGGGGGTGGAAACACCATATATTTT
j_call: TRBJ1-3
clone_size: NA
d_call: NA
v_call: TRBV9

cdr3_aa: CASWASPNTEAFF
cdr3_nt: TGCGCCAGTTGGGCATCCCCGAACACTGAAGCTTTCTTT
j_call: TRBJ1-1
clone_size: NA
d_call: NA
v_call: TRBV5-1

cdr3_aa: CATSRTATTVSNEKLFF
cdr3_nt: TGTGCCACCAGCAGGACGGCGACAACAGTTTCTAATGAAAAACTGTTTTTT
j_call: TRBJ1-4
clone_size: NA
d_call: NA
v_call: TRBV15

cdr3_aa: CASSSRGVRTDTQYF
cdr3_nt: TGTGCCAGCAGTAGCAGGGGGGTGAGAACAGATACGCAGTATTTT
j_call: TRBJ2-3
clone_size: NA
d_call: NA
v_call: TRBV27

cdr3_aa: CASNVGTGSRNEQFF
cdr3_nt: TGTGCCAGTAATGTTGGAACAGGGTCGAGGAATGAGCAGTTCTTC
j_call: TRBJ2-1
clone_size: NA
d_call: NA
v_call: TRBV19

cdr3_aa: CASSPRTGGTEAFF
cdr3_nt: TGTGCCAGTAGTCCGCGGACAGGGGGGACTGAAGCTTTCTTT
j_call: TRBJ1-1
clone_size: NA
d_call: TRBD1
v_call: TRBV19

cdr3_aa: CASSASSGNYEQYF
cdr3_nt: TGTGCCAGCAGTGCCTCTAGCGGGAACTACGAGCAGTACTTC
j_call: TRBJ2-7
clone_size: NA
d_call: TRBD2
v_call: TRBV28

cdr3_aa: CASSDIDERTGGTEAFF
cdr3_nt: TGTGCCAGCAGTGACATCGACGAGCGTACAGGGGGGACTGAAGCTTTCTTT
j_call: TRBJ1-1
clone_size: once
d_call: TRBD1
v_call: TRBV2

cdr3_aa: CASNGKATNEKLFF
cdr3_nt: TGTGCCAGCAACGGTAAAGCAACTAATGAAAAACTGTTTTTT
j_call: TRBJ1-4
clone_size: NA
d_call: NA
v_call: TRBV9

cdr3_aa: CASSTWTGATDTQYF
cdr3_nt: TGTGCCAGTAGTACCTGGACAGGGGCCACAGATACGCAGTATTTT
j_call: TRBJ2-3
clone_size: NA
d_call: TRBD1
v_call: TRBV19

cdr3_aa: CASASQGQGNTEAFF
cdr3_nt: TGCGCCAGCGCATCGCAGGGACAGGGGAACACTGAAGCTTTCTTT
j_call: TRBJ1-1
clone_size: NA
d_call: TRBD1
v_call: TRBV5-1

cdr3_aa: CASSSGYHRGNSDEQFF
cdr3_nt: TGCGCCAGCAGTTCGGGGTATCACAGGGGTAATAGTGATGAGCAGTTCTTC
j_call: TRBJ2-1
clone_size: NA
d_call: TRBD1
v_call: TRBV5-1

cdr3_aa: CASSGTLLSEAFF
cdr3_nt: TGTGCCAGCAGCGGAACCCTACTCTCTGAAGCTTTCTTT
j_call: TRBJ1-1
clone_size: NA
d_call: NA
v_call: TRBV9

cdr3_aa: CASSRMGANNEQFF
cdr3_nt: TGTGCCAGCAGCCGAATGGGGGCAAACAATGAGCAGTTCTTC
j_call: TRBJ2-1
clone_size: few
d_call: NA
v_call: TRBV6-5